Given below is one T cell receptor beta chain in context. Its specificity is unknown. This sample is part of a study of T cells after yellow fever vaccination. Study-wide findings and caveats: Detected again after the booster were most primary-vaccination clones, at 96% CD4 and about 90% CD8.

V was clipped by 8 bases and J by 5 bases, with 10 bases between them. Germline V gives CDR1 SNHLY, CDR2 FYNNEI. This CDR3 has 13 amino acids. TCRdb analysed the 5' RACE reads with MiXCR anew, one entry per CDR3 protein. The table has over 250,000 distinct CDR3 sequences, about 5% seen once. The sample was CD4+ T cells sorted from PBMCs, taken on the day of the yellow fever booster vaccination. The chain joins TRBV2 to TRBJ2-6; D call uncertain. The receptor comes from a man younger than 35 who received the YFV17D yellow fever vaccine. CDR3 DNA: TGTGCCAGCTCCGCAAGCTGGGCCAACGTCCTGACTTTC. Translating gives CASSASWANVLTF.